The present TCR beta chain was sequenced within a study of blood T cells in healthy people across ages (dated by TCRdb to the mid-2010s). Background on the whole study: In model experiments, roughly one uniquely barcoded TCR beta cDNA molecule per two T cells was captured by template switching. The donors were divided into four age groups: young (average about 15 years), middle-aged (under 40), aged (under 70) and long-lived (roughly 88). Donors of different ages were randomly distributed across sequencing lanes to avoid experimental bias. For two donors (one aged 18 to 30 and one aged 80 or older), the study analyzed two additional independent replicas of 1 million unique cDNA reads from the same blood draw. To track age-related changes in TCR beta repertoire diversity, the study relied on deep sequencing normalized with unique cDNA molecular identifiers. The full study reports these points: Donor CMV infection status was unknown, potentially confounding age-related changes in expanded clonotypes. Because profiling used bulk unsorted PBMCs, naive and antigen-experienced compartments could not be compared conclusively. Estimates of total diversity based on one million sequenced T cells were regarded as lower bounds and as underestimates. There was a strong correlation between observed TCR beta diversity and the percentage of naive T cells measured by flow cytometry. Observed TCR beta diversity per million T cells fell roughly linearly with age, and a significant reduction was already apparent by age roughly 40. Compared with the aged group, the long-lived group had more naive CD4+ T cells, fewer expanded clones and increased TCR diversity, suggesting age selection.

Compared with germline, V lacks 5 bases and J lacks 4 bases; bases without a gene match: 12. From cysteine to phenylalanine, the CDR3 is 16 amino acids long. Only the CDR3 DNA stays, 48 bases, in frame from base 1. CDR1 and CDR2 were assigned from the germline V gene (reference sequence) as LGHDT and YNNKEL. The donors were roughly 39 Caucasian individuals from Russia, aged 6 to 90 years, who were systemically healthy. Each donor gave 8 to 10 milliliters of peripheral blood, collected into EDTA-treated Vacutainer tubes. Ficoll-Paque density-gradient centrifugation was used to isolate PBMCs, with at least 6.5 million per sample. Total RNA, at least 6 micrograms per sample, was extracted from PBMCs with Trizol reagent. Naive CD45RAhigh/CD27high T cell percentages were measured by flow cytometry on a PBMC aliquot from every donor. The library was produced with 5' RACE. TCRdb records Illumina HiSeq 2500 as the sequencer. The second PCR ran for about 6 to 11 cycles and used a J-beta primer mix along with a sample-barcoded 5' primer. Each TCR beta cDNA molecule received a unique molecular identifier from a template-switch 5' adaptor carrying 12 random nucleotides. At least 2.5 million CDR3-containing paired-end reads were obtained from each sample. All of the RNA was converted into first-strand cDNA using the Mint cDNA synthesis kit, with a TRBC-specific oligonucleotide serving as the primer. After uracil-DNA glycosylase treatment, a first 18-cycle PCR used universal primers M1SS and BC2_uni_R on all cDNA. Processing in the source paper ran as follows. Each sample was normalized by randomly selecting 1 million high-quality reads, each carrying a distinct molecular identifier. Reads with shared molecular identifiers were discarded instead of being binned into consensus sequences. MiTCR, with a Q25 quality threshold and the strictest error-elimination algorithm, was used for CDR3 identification, clonotype clustering and error correction. A nonparametric unseen species model using Euler transformation provided a lower-bound estimate of total TCR beta diversity. TCRdb trimmed public reads at Q25 via fastp, called clones via MiXCR and kept in-frame beta chains. Each entry is one CDR3 protein sequence, shown with its most common DNA and genes. These V and J calls rely on TCRdb rather than the paper's analysis. The sample contains fewer than 2,000,000 distinct CDR3 sequences, 30% to 35% of them found a single time. The leading ten clones occupy 10% to 12% of the sample.

The table lists this clonotype with a count of one. Its antigen is still unknown. Qualities for individual bases were not recorded, and no much larger clone is one base off. Single-read evidence is weak. This chain is built from TRBV3-1 and TRBJ2-3; the junction holds 7 bases that match TRBD2. The receptor was isolated from a woman aged 30 to 39 in good health. The source material was blood. The CDR3 protein is CASSKGPRGTADTQYF. The DNA sequence is given as TGTGCCAGCAGCAAGGGACCGCGGGGGACGGCAGATACGCAGTATTTT.